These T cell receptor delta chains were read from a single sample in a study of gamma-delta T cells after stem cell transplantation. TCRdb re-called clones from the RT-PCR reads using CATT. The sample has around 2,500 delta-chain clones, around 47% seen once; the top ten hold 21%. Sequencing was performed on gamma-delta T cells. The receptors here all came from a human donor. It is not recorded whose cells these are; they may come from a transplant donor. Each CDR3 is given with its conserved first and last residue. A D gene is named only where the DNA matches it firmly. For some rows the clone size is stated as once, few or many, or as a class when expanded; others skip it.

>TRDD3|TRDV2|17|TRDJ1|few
TGTGCCTGTGACGTACTGGGGGATAACGATGGTGGCGATAAACTCATCTTT
CACDVLGDNDGGDKLIF
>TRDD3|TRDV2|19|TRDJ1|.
TGTGCCTGTGACCCCTTACTGGGGGATACGCTTATTGGGACCGATAAACTCATCTTT
CACDPLLGDTLIGTDKLIF
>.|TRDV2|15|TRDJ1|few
TGTGCCTGTGACACCCTGGGCCCTTACACCGATAACCTCATCTTT
CACDTLGPYTDNLIF
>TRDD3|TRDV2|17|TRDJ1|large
TGTGCCTGTGACACCGTACTGGGGGCCTCATACACCGATAAACTCATCTTT
CACDTVLGASYTDKLIF
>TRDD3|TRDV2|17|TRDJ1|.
TGTGCCTGTGACGCTATACTGGGGGATACGCATACCGATAAACTCATCTTT
CACDAILGDTHTDKLIF
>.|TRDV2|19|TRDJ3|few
TGTGCCTGTGACACCGTGGGACGGGGGGCCTCCTGGGACACCCGACAGATGTTTTTC
CACDTVGRGASWDTRQMFF
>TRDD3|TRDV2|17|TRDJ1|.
TGTGCCTGTGACACCGTCTGGGGATACATACGTACCGATAAACTCATCTTT
CACDTVWGYIRTDKLIF
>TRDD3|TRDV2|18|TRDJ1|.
TGTGCCTGTGACACCCTCTCTACTGGGGGACATCACACCGATAAACTCATCTTT
CACDTLSTGGHHTDKLIF
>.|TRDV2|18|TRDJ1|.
TGTGCCTGTGACACCGTAGCTGGGGCAAACGCCTACACCGATAAACTCATCTTT
CACDTVAGANAYTDKLIF
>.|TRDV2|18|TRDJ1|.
TGTGCCTGTGACACCCTTCCTAGCCTGGGGATATCCTCGTCTAAACTAATCTTT
CACDTLPSLGISSSKLIF
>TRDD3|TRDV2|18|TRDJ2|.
TGTGCCTGTGACCCCCTCTCGACTGGGGGGTATAGGACAGCACAACTCTTCTTT
CACDPLSTGGYRTAQLFF
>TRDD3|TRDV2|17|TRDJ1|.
TGTGCCTGTGACCACGTACTGGGGGAGAGGCACACCGATAAACTCATCTTT
CACDHVLGERHTDKLIF
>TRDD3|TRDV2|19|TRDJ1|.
TGTGCCTGTGACACCTTTCATACTGGGGGATACGCGCACACCGATAAACTCATCTTT
CACDTFHTGGYAHTDKLIF
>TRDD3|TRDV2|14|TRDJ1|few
TGTGCCTGTGACACCATTGGGGGATACTCGGAACTCATCTTT
CACDTIGGYSELIF